Listed below are T cell receptor beta chains from one sample, sequenced in a study of blood T cells in healthy people across ages. TCRdb fed the 5' RACE reads into MiXCR, producing one record per CDR3 protein. The data hold around 820,000 distinct CDR3 sequences, with 20% to 25% observed a single time. The same sample was also studied in work on T cells of mothers and their children.

Sequencing was done on a sample of blood. Source of these receptors: a boy aged 5-17 years in good health. Both conserved end residues are part of each CDR3. A D gene is named only where the DNA matches it firmly. Expanded clones get a size class; other rows say once, few or many, or leave the size out.

J gene | D gene | V gene | clone size | CDR3 protein | CDR3 DNA
TRBJ2-1 | . | TRBV20-1 | . | CSAFYSSVGNNEQFF | TGCAGTGCCTTCTACTCCTCCGTGGGGAACAATGAGCAGTTCTTC
TRBJ1-2 | . | TRBV5-5 | few | CASSKGQLLNYGHTF | TGTGCCAGCAGCAAAGGACAGCTCCTAAACTATGGCCACACCTTC
TRBJ1-5 | . | TRBV20-1 | . | CSARDLRGNQPQHF | TGCAGTGCTAGAGATCTTAGGGGAAATCAGCCCCAGCATTTT
TRBJ1-2 | TRBD1 | TRBV29-1 | . | CSSGQGGGYTF | TGCAGCTCAGGACAGGGGGGTGGCTACACCTTC
TRBJ2-7 | TRBD1 | TRBV6-2/TRBV6-3 | . | CASSYKGTAPYEQYF | TGTGCCAGCAGTTACAAGGGGACAGCCCCCTACGAGCAGTACTTC
TRBJ1-1 | . | TRBV6-1 | . | CASTPVQMNTEAFF | TGTGCCAGCACCCCGGTACAGATGAACACTGAAGCTTTCTTT
TRBJ2-7 | . | TRBV28 | . | CASSPLQGRNEQYF | TGTGCCAGCAGCCCCCTACAGGGGAGGAACGAGCAGTACTTC
TRBJ2-7 | TRBD1 | TRBV6-1 | . | CASKRVADRGPSEQYF | TGTGCCAGCAAGAGGGTGGCGGACAGGGGCCCTAGTGAGCAGTACTTC
TRBJ2-7 | . | TRBV27 | few | CASRPGENYEQYF | TGTGCCAGCAGGCCGGGCGAAAACTACGAGCAGTACTTC
TRBJ2-3 | TRBD1 | TRBV7-8 | . | CASSLRQGIDTQYF | TGTGCCAGCAGCTTAAGACAGGGGATAGATACGCAGTATTTT
TRBJ1-4 | TRBD1 | TRBV6-5 | few | CASSPGQGASEKLFF | TGTGCCAGCAGCCCCGGACAGGGGGCAAGTGAAAAACTGTTTTTT
TRBJ1-1 | . | TRBV29-1 | few | CSVELAGANTEAFF | TGCAGCGTTGAACTGGCGGGGGCGAACACTGAAGCTTTCTTT
TRBJ2-3 | . | TRBV7-2 | . | CASSFPGPRAQYF | TGTGCCAGCAGCTTCCCGGGACCAAGGGCGCAGTATTTT
TRBJ2-5 | . | TRBV19 | . | CASSIGGRRSETQYF | TGTGCCAGTAGTATAGGGGGCAGGAGATCCGAGACCCAGTACTTC
TRBJ2-1 | . | TRBV25-1 | . | CASSPGSDEQFF | TGTGCCAGCAGTCCAGGGTCTGATGAGCAGTTCTTC
TRBJ2-7 | . | TRBV4-1 | . | CASSRETGAFLFYEQYF | TGCGCCAGCAGCCGAGAGACCGGGGCTTTCCTTTTCTACGAGCAGTACTTC
TRBJ1-6 | TRBD1 | TRBV24-1 | few | CATSDPGQGPNSPLHF | TGTGCCACCAGTGACCCCGGACAGGGGCCTAATTCACCCCTCCACTTT
TRBJ2-2 | TRBD1 | TRBV18 | . | CAGTGATGELFF | TGTGCCGGAACAGGGGCCACCGGGGAGCTGTTTTTT
TRBJ2-1 | . | TRBV5-1 | . | CASSLAPDRLNEQFF | TGCGCCAGCAGCTTGGCCCCGGACAGACTCAATGAGCAGTTCTTC
TRBJ1-3 | . | TRBV4-1 | few | CASQAWEGNTIYF | TGCGCCAGTCAAGCTTGGGAGGGAAACACCATATATTTT
TRBJ1-2 | TRBD1 | TRBV20-1 | . | CSARGSDRGGYGYTF | TGCAGTGCTAGGGGGTCGGACAGGGGAGGCTATGGCTACACCTTC
TRBJ2-5 | . | TRBV7-9 | few | CASSLSVAGAETQYF | TGTGCCAGCAGCTTATCGGTGGCAGGGGCCGAGACCCAGTACTTC
TRBJ2-1 | . | TRBV10-2 | few | CASKGRPSSYNEQFF | TGCGCCAGCAAAGGCAGGCCCAGCTCCTACAATGAGCAGTTCTTC
TRBJ2-7 | . | TRBV5-1 | . | CASSTGNYEQYF | TGCGCCAGCAGCACAGGCAACTACGAGCAGTACTTC
TRBJ2-5 | . | TRBV25-1 | . | CASRIGRQETQYF | TGTGCCAGCAGGATCGGCAGACAAGAGACCCAGTACTTC
TRBJ2-1 | . | TRBV6-5 | few | CASRKGRTYNEQFF | TGTGCCAGCAGAAAAGGGCGCACTTACAATGAGCAGTTCTTC
TRBJ2-7 | . | TRBV2 | . | CASSENPQPYYEQYF | TGTGCCAGCAGTGAAAACCCCCAGCCCTACTACGAGCAGTACTTC
TRBJ2-7 | . | TRBV28 | . | CASNPGRIYEQYF | TGTGCCAGCAACCCGGGACGGATCTACGAGCAGTACTTC
TRBJ2-3 | TRBD1 | TRBV11-1 | . | CASSSEPGQSLLSDTQYF | TGTGCCAGCAGCTCAGAACCGGGACAGAGTCTTTTATCAGATACGCAGTATTTT
TRBJ1-1 | . | TRBV5-4 | . | CASSLVGGGQTTEAFF | TGTGCCAGCAGCTTGGTCGGGGGTGGCCAGACCACTGAAGCTTTCTTT
TRBJ2-7 | TRBD2 | TRBV27 | . | CASSVSGSDEQYF | TGTGCCAGCAGCGTTAGCGGGAGCGACGAGCAGTACTTC
TRBJ1-4 | TRBD1 | TRBV2 | . | CASSEGGQGTRLEKLFF | TGTGCCAGCAGTGAGGGCGGACAGGGCACCCGTCTTGAAAAACTGTTTTTT
TRBJ1-5 | . | TRBV18 | . | CASSPLETRQPQHF | TGTGCCAGCTCACCATTGGAGACTCGGCAGCCCCAGCATTTT
TRBJ2-7 | . | TRBV10-3 | . | CATRTAYYEQYF | TGTGCCACACGGACAGCTTACTACGAGCAGTACTTC
TRBJ2-1 | . | TRBV20-1 | . | CSARDFGVGNGREF | .